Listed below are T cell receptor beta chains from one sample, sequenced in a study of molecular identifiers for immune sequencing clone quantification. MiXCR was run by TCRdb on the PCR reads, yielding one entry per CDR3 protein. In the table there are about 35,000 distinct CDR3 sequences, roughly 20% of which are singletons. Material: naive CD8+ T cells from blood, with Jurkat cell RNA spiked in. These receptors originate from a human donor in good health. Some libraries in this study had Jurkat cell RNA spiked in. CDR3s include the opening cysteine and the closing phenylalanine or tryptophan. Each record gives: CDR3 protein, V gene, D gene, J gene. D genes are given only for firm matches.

CASRSDRQETQYF TRBV7-9 . TRBJ2-5
CASSDGTYNEQFF TRBV9 . TRBJ2-1
CASSGPYNEQFF TRBV2 . TRBJ2-1
CASSPGTGVNSPLHF TRBV14 TRBD1 TRBJ1-6
CSVEDLNEQYF TRBV29-1 . TRBJ2-7
CASSTGLGGNNEQFF TRBV2 . TRBJ2-1
CASSSPEEAWNTEAFF TRBV13 . TRBJ1-1
CATITGTTFPGANVLTF TRBV28 . TRBJ2-6
CASSSSGFYEQYF TRBV6-2/TRBV6-3 . TRBJ2-7
CASSPGPGGSYEQYF TRBV28 . TRBJ2-7
CASSLLDSYEQYF TRBV12-3/TRBV12-4 . TRBJ2-7
CASLGVNEQFF TRBV2 . TRBJ2-1
CASSAGGNQPQHF TRBV9 . TRBJ1-5
CASSQVVRDNREKLFF TRBV4-2 . TRBJ1-4
CATSREGVYQPQHF TRBV15 . TRBJ1-5
CASSQEIGQPNIQYF TRBV4-1 . TRBJ2-4
CASTDLPSNEQFF TRBV27 . TRBJ2-1
CASSYRDRAAENTEAFF TRBV6-2/TRBV6-3 TRBD1 TRBJ1-1
CATTGLAGAVEQFF TRBV6-5 TRBD2 TRBJ2-1
CATSTIAGGPREQYF TRBV15 TRBD2 TRBJ2-7
CAISEAATYEQYF TRBV10-3 . TRBJ2-7
CASSLVRGQYEQYF TRBV3-1 TRBD1 TRBJ2-7
CATSGLAGETQYF TRBV15 TRBD2 TRBJ2-5
CASTLNTDRDEQFF TRBV28 TRBD1 TRBJ2-1
CSARETGAWEQYF TRBV20-1 TRBD1 TRBJ2-7
CASSGPGLGLSEQYF TRBV25-1 TRBD2 TRBJ2-7
CASSGGPRGDEQFF TRBV9 . TRBJ2-1
CASSGRDRIEPYEQYF TRBV7-9 . TRBJ2-7
CASSQGGAETQYF TRBV4-3 . TRBJ2-5
CSAPRLELAKNIQYF TRBV20-1 . TRBJ2-4
CSAELPWGHVNTEAFF TRBV20-1 . TRBJ1-1
CATSDSINIQYF TRBV7-6 . TRBJ2-4
CASSLVSYTDTQYF TRBV7-8 . TRBJ2-3
CASSFLGLAGHEQYF TRBV7-2 TRBD2 TRBJ2-7
CASSHPGGDEQYF TRBV10-1 . TRBJ2-7
CASSEFETESNYGYTF TRBV25-1 . TRBJ1-2
CASSFDRRVTISIYEQYF TRBV11-2 . TRBJ2-7
CASSLGRGGSGVEAFF TRBV11-2 . TRBJ1-1
CASSLFYTGTSVQETQYF TRBV28 TRBD2 TRBJ2-5
CSARGLADFYEQYF TRBV20-1 TRBD2 TRBJ2-7
CSARTGAYEQYF TRBV20-1 TRBD1 TRBJ2-7
CASSAQGAYEQYF TRBV13 TRBD1 TRBJ2-7
CSAHLRGDYEQYF TRBV29-1 TRBD2 TRBJ2-7
CASSFRLSRQTQYF TRBV28 . TRBJ2-5
CSVDNPLRWDGGTYPNEQFF TRBV29-1 . TRBJ2-1
CASSSVRETQYF TRBV7-2 . TRBJ2-5
CASSLLADTVPSYEQYF TRBV7-6 TRBD2 TRBJ2-7
CASCGGSGQPQHF TRBV3-2 . TRBJ1-5
CASSQVWSTNQPQHF TRBV4-3 . TRBJ1-5
CASSGGYGYTF TRBV12-3/TRBV12-4 . TRBJ1-2
CASSLNRGRVPTYEQYF TRBV7-9 . TRBJ2-7